This paragraph covers one T cell receptor (beta chain) sequence. The target antigen is unknown. The data originate from a study of cytomegalovirus exposure and HLA in healthy donors. Study outcomes and limitations: Rarity marked most TCR sequences, yet some public TCRs occurred in many donors.

Use of 60 Vbeta and 13 Jbeta primers characterized the PCR. Sequencing used immunoSEQ multiplex PCR; TCRdb keeps in-frame clones, though not all of them. This sample yields over 65,000 clones, of which roughly 73% are seen a single time; 2% to 2.5% belongs to the top ten. The CDR3 loop spans 12 amino acids. Germline V CDR1 and CDR2: LNHDA, SQIVND (reference sequence). Trimming left V 5 bases short and J 14 bases short, with 15 bases between. This chain joins TRBV19 and TRBJ1-4; a weak D match, TRBD1 (5 bases). Sequencing was carried out using PBMCs. This clonotype was sampled from a man aged 35 to 55 in good health and CMV-seronegative. The CDR3 sequence: CASSAQASSLFF. The CDR3 bases are TGTGCCAGTAGTGCACAGGCCTCCAGTCTGTTTTTT.